The clone carrying this T cell receptor (beta chain) was detected a few times. CDR3 length: 15 residues. Trimming cost V 4 bases and J 11 bases; bases outside gene matches: 17. Germline V gene sequence: CDR1 SGHRS, CDR2 YFSETQ. The data stem from a study of identical twins. Each CDR3 protein gets one entry after TCRdb re-called the 5' RACE reads with MiXCR. The repertoire holds around 1.7 million distinct CDR3 sequences, with under 35% as singletons. This chain connects TRBV5-1 to TRBJ2-7; 8 bases are shared with TRBD1. The sample comprised cord blood. The source is a newborn girl in good health. The CDR3 region is CASSPMIEDRAGKYF. CDR3 sequence (DNA): TGCGCCAGCAGCCCTATGATTGAGGACAGGGCAGGGAAGTACTTC.